The rows below give T cell receptor beta chains drawn from one sample of a study of tumor-infiltrating lymphocytes in primary liver carcinoma. TCRdb redid the calling of the multiplex PCR reads with MiXCR, one entry per CDR3 protein. The table has fewer than 25,000 distinct CDR3 sequences, about 65% seen once. Sequencing input: liver tumor tissue from sampling region 1. Receptor source: a man in his forties or fifties with primary liver carcinoma and hepatitis B virus infection. Each CDR3 is given with its conserved first and last residue. A row's size may be missing; if present it is once, few, many or a size class.

clone_size	v_call	j_call	cdr3_aa
-	TRBV18	TRBJ2-7	CASSPAGGTSPYERYF
-	TRBV10-3	TRBJ2-7	CAVTKRSGLAGGFSYEQYF
-	TRBV6-6	TRBJ2-3	CAGSYPLTGGTGSRTSTDTRYF
-	TRBV5-1	TRBJ1-6	CASSLAPGLHSPPHF
-	TRBV29-1	TRBJ2-3	CSVEPGLAFGYDMQYF
-	TRBV14	TRBJ1-2	CDSSQIGNAGYTF
-	TRBV11-3	TRBJ2-1	CASNPTGQGVVDEQFF
few	TRBV11-2	TRBJ2-3	CTSSASTGTQCF
-	TRBV11-2	TRBJ1-1	CAGSLTTFGTGAFF
-	TRBV28	TRBJ1-2	CARGPRGTMYGYTF
-	TRBV6-6	TRBJ2-1	CANSKAGRVAGSFF
-	TRBV10-3	TRBJ2-1	CATSFLPSPDSMSGGTAYNEQFF
-	TRBV4-3	TRBJ2-1	CASSQDRVDIYNEQLF
-	TRBV12-3/TRBV12-4	TRBJ1-5	CASSISTGGGNQSQHF
-	TRBV11-2	TRBJ2-3	CASSLSGQGPDTHYF
once	TRBV4-1	TRBJ1-5	CAIAPGGLSDQPQHF
-	TRBV2	TRBJ2-4	CASGPLLGQIQYF